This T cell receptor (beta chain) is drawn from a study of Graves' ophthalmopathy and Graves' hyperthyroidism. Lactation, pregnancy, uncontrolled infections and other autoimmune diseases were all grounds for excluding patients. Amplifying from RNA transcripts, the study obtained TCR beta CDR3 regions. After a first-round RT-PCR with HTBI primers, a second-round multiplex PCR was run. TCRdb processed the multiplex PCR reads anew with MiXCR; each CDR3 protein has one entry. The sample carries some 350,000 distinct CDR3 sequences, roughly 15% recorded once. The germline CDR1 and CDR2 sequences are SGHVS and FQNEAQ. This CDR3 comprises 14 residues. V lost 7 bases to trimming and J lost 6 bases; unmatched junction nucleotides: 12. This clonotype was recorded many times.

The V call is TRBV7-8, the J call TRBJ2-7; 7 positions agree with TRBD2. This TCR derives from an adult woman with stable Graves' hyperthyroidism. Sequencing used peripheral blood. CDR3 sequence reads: CASTIKAGAPEQYF. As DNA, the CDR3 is TGTGCCAGCACCATTAAGGCGGGAGCTCCCGAGCAGTACTTC.